This is a list of T cell receptor beta chains from one sample in a study of blood T cell repertoires in COVID-19. Data came from immunoSEQ multiplex PCR; TCRdb stores just in-frame clones and leaves some out. The data show approximately 140,000 clones, around 90% seen once. Sequenced material: peripheral blood. Every receptor here comes from a man in his sixties with active or convalescent COVID-19. The CDR3 runs from the conserved cysteine through the conserved F or W. D genes are given only for firm matches. The size entry is marked missing in some rows and otherwise reads once, few, many or a size class.

CDR3 DNA,CDR3 protein,J gene,D gene,CDR3 length,clone size,V gene
TGTGCTAGCAGCCTCGCCGGGACTAGGTCAGATACGCAGTATTTT,CASSLAGTRSDTQYF,TRBJ2-3,TRBD2,15,.,TRBV7-7
TGTGCCAGCAGTGGGGGACAGGGAACCGGCCATGGCTACACCTTC,CASSGGQGTGHGYTF,TRBJ1-2,TRBD1,15,.,TRBV28
TGCGCCAGCAGCCAGGTTTCGGGGTGGGAGCAGTACTTC,CASSQVSGWEQYF,TRBJ2-7,.,13,.,TRBV4-3
TGTGCCAGCAGGGTGCGGACAGGGAGGGGCGAGCAGTACTTC,CASRVRTGRGEQYF,TRBJ2-7,.,14,.,TRBV6-5
TGTGCCAGCAGCTCAGGGGCCAACGTCCTGACTTTC,CASSSGANVLTF,TRBJ2-6,.,12,.,TRBV5-8
TGCAGTGCTAGCCGTAGCGCTGAAGCTTTCTTT,CSASRSAEAFF,TRBJ1-1,.,11,.,TRBV20-1
TGTGCCAGCAGCCAAGTCCCGTACAATGAGCAGTTCTTC,CASSQVPYNEQFF,TRBJ2-1,.,13,.,TRBV3-1/TRBV3-2
TGTGCCAGTAGTATAGGACAGGGGAGGAGGCAGCCCCAGCATTTT,CASSIGQGRRQPQHF,TRBJ1-5,TRBD1,15,.,TRBV19
TGTGCCAGCAGCTTAAACAGGGAGAACACTGAAGCTTTCTTT,CASSLNRENTEAFF,TRBJ1-1,.,14,few,TRBV7-3
TGTGCCAGCAGTTTATCGTGGGGCGTGGGAGAAAAACTGTTTTTT,CASSLSWGVGEKLFF,TRBJ1-4,.,15,.,TRBV27
TGTGCCAGCAAACCGGGACAGGGAGTCTCTGGGGCCAACGTCCTGACTTTC,CASKPGQGVSGANVLTF,TRBJ2-6,TRBD1,17,.,TRBV2
TGTGCCAGTAGTCCACAGGGAAAGGGGTACAATGAGCAGTTCTTC,CASSPQGKGYNEQFF,TRBJ2-1,.,15,.,TRBV19
TGTGCCAGCAGCGAAACCTCGGGAACGCTGACAGGGCGCCAAGAGACCCAGTACTTC,CASSETSGTLTGRQETQYF,TRBJ2-5,TRBD1,19,.,TRBV9
TGTGCCTGGAGAAGGGGAAGGTTAACCGAAGCTTTCTTT,CAWRRGRLTEAFF,TRBJ1-1,.,13,.,TRBV30
TGTGCCAGCAGGGGCCAGGGCCACAATGAGCAGTTCTTC,CASRGQGHNEQFF,TRBJ2-1,.,13,.,TRBV28
TGTGCCACCAGTGATACAGGGACAGGGACGGCAGCTTTCTTT,CATSDTGTGTAAFF,TRBJ1-1,TRBD1,14,.,TRBV24-1
TGTGCCAGCAGCAGGGACAGGGGCTCTGGAAACACCATATATTTT,CASSRDRGSGNTIYF,TRBJ1-3,TRBD1,15,.,TRBV7-9
TGTGCCTGGAGTGTTGACAGATTCTCCTCTGGAAACACCATATATTTT,CAWSVDRFSSGNTIYF,TRBJ1-3,.,16,.,TRBV30
TGTGCCAGCAGCTTGGCGGTAGGGGGCTACAATGAGCAGTTCTTC,CASSLAVGGYNEQFF,TRBJ2-1,.,15,once,TRBV5-5
TGTGCCAGCAGCCCGACAGGAGGTTCCCGGGCTTTCTTT,CASSPTGGSRAFF,TRBJ1-1,.,13,.,TRBV14
TGTGCCAGCAGTACTCTAGCGGGAGGGCGAGAGACCCAGTACTTC,CASSTLAGGRETQYF,TRBJ2-5,TRBD2,15,.,TRBV28
TGCGCCAGCAGCTTGGAGGGAGGTCAAAGGGGTTACGAGCAGTACTTC,CASSLEGGQRGYEQYF,TRBJ2-7,.,16,many,TRBV5-1
TGTGCCAGTCAAAACGGGCTAGCGGAGATCACCGGGGAGCTGTTTTTT,CASQNGLAEITGELFF,TRBJ2-2,TRBD2,16,.,TRBV19
TGCGCCAGCAGCCGAGGGGCGGGACTAGCGGGGAAAAACATTCAGTACTTC,CASSRGAGLAGKNIQYF,TRBJ2-4,TRBD2,17,.,TRBV4-1
TGTGCCACCAGTGATTTGTCGGGGTCGAAGGCAGATACGCAGTATTTT,CATSDLSGSKADTQYF,TRBJ2-3,.,16,.,TRBV24-1
TGTGCCAGTAGTGCAGGGGGCTGGAAAAACATTCAGTACTTC,CASSAGGWKNIQYF,TRBJ2-4,TRBD1,14,.,TRBV19
TGTGCCAGCAGCTTACGGGCGGGCCCGGGCTCCTACAATGAGCAGTTCTTC,CASSLRAGPGSYNEQFF,TRBJ2-1,.,17,.,TRBV7-2
TGTGCCTGGAGTAGGAGCGGGACGAGAACCGGGGAGCTGTTTTTT,CAWSRSGTRTGELFF,TRBJ2-2,TRBD2,15,.,TRBV30
TGTGCCAGCAGCGGTCCGGGACAGGGGAGGGTCGAGCAGTACTTC,CASSGPGQGRVEQYF,TRBJ2-7,TRBD1,15,few,TRBV7-9
TGTGCCAGCTCACCACTCGGACTAGCGGGAGTCGTCCCCGGGGAGCTGTTTTTT,CASSPLGLAGVVPGELFF,TRBJ2-2,TRBD2,18,.,TRBV18
TGTGCCAGTGGGGACAGAGTACAAGAGACCCAGTACTTC,CASGDRVQETQYF,TRBJ2-5,TRBD1,13,.,TRBV19
TGTGCCAGCAGCACTGACAGGGGGCGGCTCTCCACTGAAGCTTTCTTT,CASSTDRGRLSTEAFF,TRBJ1-1,TRBD1,16,.,TRBV5-4
TGTGCCAGCAGCCCCATCCCAGGACAGGGGGACGAGCAGTACTTC,CASSPIPGQGDEQYF,TRBJ2-7,TRBD1,15,.,TRBV7-9
TGTGCCAGCAGCTCGGACAGGGACAAACCTATTTCGTACAATGAGCAGTTCTTC,CASSSDRDKPISYNEQFF,TRBJ2-1,TRBD1,18,.,TRBV6-2/TRBV6-3